This TCR beta chain originates from a study of identical twins' blood T cells. CDR1 and CDR2 (germline): SEHNR, FQNEAQ (reference sequence). Trimming at V came to 2 bases and at J to 3 bases, leaving 6 bases not matched to a gene. The CDR3 spans 16 residues. Via MiXCR, TCRdb re-called the 5' RACE reads, giving one row per CDR3 protein. The sample lists 400,000 or so distinct CDR3 sequences, more than 25% occurring once. The TCR was taken from a woman aged 18 to 55 in good health. This chain connects TRBV7-9 to TRBJ2-2; TRBD1 aligns across 7 bases. Input material: PBMCs. The CDR3 DNA reads as TGTGCCAGCAGCTTACCAGGGACAGACTACACCGGGGAGCTGTTTTTT. Its protein product is CASSLPGTDYTGELFF.